Below are 28 T cell receptor beta chains sequenced from a single sample in a study of blood T cells in healthy people across ages. With a J-beta primer mix and a sample-barcoded 5' primer, a second PCR ran 7 to 11 cycles. TCRdb reprocessed the 5' RACE reads with MiXCR, giving one entry per CDR3 protein. Here the sample spans 1.4 million or so distinct CDR3 sequences, 42% being singletons. The sample taken for sequencing was blood. These receptors all stem from a young woman in good health.

A word on this clonotype: This sequence may be a read error, since a much larger clone differs from it by one base. This chain joins TRBV9 and TRBJ2-3; perhaps TRBD2 as D (6 bases). Germline V gene sequence: CDR1 SGDLS, CDR2 YYNGEE. The CDR3 runs 13 residues. The CDR3 nucleotides are TGTACCAGCAGCGTAGGACTAACAGATACGCAGTATTTT. Its protein product is CTSSVGLTDTQYF.

This clonotype was seen a few times. The rearrangement links TRBV3-1 to TRBJ2-7; 9 bases fit TRBD2. Germline CDR1 is LGHDT and CDR2 is YNNKEL (reference sequence). Germline trimming cut 0 bases from V and 4 bases from J; bases unmatched to any gene: 10. The CDR3 runs 17 residues. The CDR3 nucleotides read TGTGCCAGCAGCCAAGATCGGGGCGGACTAGCGAGTTACGAGCAGTACTTC. Translated, it gives CASSQDRGGLASYEQYF.

In its sample, this clonotype was seen a few times. Relative to the germline gene, one junction end is altered; a read error may explain this. This chain uses TRBV7-9 with TRBJ2-7; D gene unclear. Germline V lookup: CDR1 SEHNR, CDR2 FQNEAQ (reference sequence). The CDR3 extends over 14 amino acids. CDR3 residues: CASSLVSRAYERYF. CDR3 sequence (DNA): TGTGCCAGCAGCTTAGTGTCTAGGGCCTACGAGCGGTACTTC.

In its sample, this clonotype was seen a few times. V usage is TRBV10-3 and J usage is TRBJ1-5, with unresolved D. This CDR3 is 14 amino acids long. Trimming cost V 6 bases and J 0 bases, with 9 bases left between them. CDR1 is ENHRY, CDR2 SYGVKD, per germline. In nucleotides, the CDR3 is TGTGCCATCAGCCCCGACCTTAGCAATCAGCCCCAGCATTTT. Translating it yields CAISPDLSNQPQHF.

This clonotype was picked up a small number of times. The chain couples TRBV5-6 to TRBJ1-2, with D unclear. CDR1 is SGHDT, CDR2 YYEEEE, per germline. This CDR3 has 15 residues. V lost 2 bases, J lost 4 bases, and 15 bases lay in between. The CDR3 here is CASSFFVGISYGYTF. CDR3 in DNA: TGTGCCAGCAGCTTTTTTGTGGGGATCAGCTATGGCTACACCTTC.

This clonotype came up a few times. The chain couples TRBV20-1 to TRBJ1-1; tentatively, D is TRBD1 (6 bases). V was clipped by 0 bases and J by 3 bases, with 11 bases between them. The CDR3 is made up of 14 amino acids. The germline CDR1 and CDR2 sequences are DFQATT and SNEGSKA (reference sequence). The CDR3 loop reads CSARDSQGHTEAFF. For the CDR3, the DNA is TGCAGTGCTAGAGATTCCCAGGGGCACACTGAAGCTTTCTTT.

The chain combines TRBV7-2 with TRBJ2-1; 9 bases map to TRBD1. The J segment lost 5 bases and the V segment lost 3 bases, leaving 5 bases of the junction unmatched. The CDR3 contains 15 residues. The germline CDR1 and CDR2 sequences are SGHTA and FQGNSA. The CDR3 region is CASSFDRGSNNEQFF. The CDR3 nucleotides read TGTGCCAGCAGCTTCGACAGGGGGAGTAACAATGAGCAGTTCTTC.

This clonotype was observed a few times. The gene calls are TRBV12-3 or TRBV12-4 and TRBJ1-1, with 9 bases aligning to TRBD1. V shed 6 bases, J shed 3 bases, and the junction held 11 bases outside the gene matches. There are 16 residues in the CDR3. The CDR3 reads CASSPRTGAGDTEAFF. The CDR3 DNA follows: TGTGCCAGCAGCCCTAGGACAGGGGCAGGGGACACTGAAGCTTTCTTT.

The gene calls are TRBV25-1 and TRBJ2-3; possible D gene TRBD1, 6 bases. Germline-derived CDR1 and CDR2 are MGHDK and SYGVNS. V was cut by 3 bases and J by 0 bases, with 13 bases left in between. The length of the CDR3 is 16 residues. Here the CDR3 reads CASSDWGTLSTDTQYF. CDR3 nucleotide sequence: TGTGCCAGCAGTGATTGGGGGACACTCAGCACAGATACGCAGTATTTT.

There are a few counts of this clonotype. The chain links TRBV11-1 to TRBJ2-1; the D gene is possibly TRBD2 (5 bases). The length of the CDR3 is 15 residues. The V and J ends lost 5 bases and 0 bases respectively, with 11 bases between them. Germline CDR1 reads SGHAT; CDR2 reads FQDESV (reference sequence). CDR3 nucleotide sequence: TGTGCCAGCAGCCCCGGGGTGGGCTCCTACAATGAGCAGTTCTTC. Its translation is CASSPGVGSYNEQFF.

The chain uses TRBV20-1 and TRBJ2-5, with 10 bases lining up with TRBD2. The CDR3 spans 15 residues. V trimming: 2 bases; J trimming: 7 bases; junction bases outside the gene matches: 10. Germline values: CDR1 DFQATT, CDR2 SNEGSKA (reference sequence). The CDR3 DNA reads as TGCAGTGCTAGACTTCGGCTAGCGGGAGTCGTGACCCAGTACTTC. It encodes CSARLRLAGVVTQYF.

The rearrangement links TRBV10-3 to TRBJ1-2, with 8 bases identical to TRBD1. The CDR3 extends over 13 amino acids. V lost 6 bases and J lost 5; bases outside the gene matches: 5. Germline CDR1 is ENHRY and CDR2 is SYGVKD. CDR3 amino acids: CAIRQDRAYGYTF. CDR3 coding DNA: TGTGCCATCAGGCAGGACAGGGCTTATGGCTACACCTTC.

This clonotype appeared a few times. The rearrangement joins TRBV28 to TRBJ1-5, with TRBD1 matching 7 bases. The CDR3 is made up of 16 amino acids. The V gene end was trimmed by 1 base and the J gene end by 6 bases; junction bases not matched to a gene: 9. Germline V gives CDR1 MDHEN, CDR2 SYDVKM. CDR3 loop: CASSLFPQGSVQPQHF. The CDR3 DNA is TGTGCCAGCAGTTTATTCCCACAGGGGAGTGTTCAGCCCCAGCATTTT.

On this clonotype itself: Sequence at one end of the junction differs from germline and may be a read error. The chain has TRBV20-1 and TRBJ2-3, with TRBD1 as a possible D gene (6 bases). CDR1 DFQATT and CDR2 SNEGSKA come from the germline V gene (reference sequence). This CDR3 is built from 13 residues. This chain's CDR3 is CSARPGETDTRYF. In DNA, the CDR3 is TGCAGTGCTAGACCAGGGGAGACAGATACGCGGTATTTT.

V gene TRBV29-1 combines with J gene TRBJ2-2; D uncertain. V shed 6 bases and J shed 3 bases, with 8 bases lying between them. CDR1 is SQVTM and CDR2 is ANQGSEA in the germline V gene. The CDR3 consists of 12 residues. CDR3 region: CSVGMDTGELFF. In DNA form, the CDR3 reads TGCAGCGTGGGAATGGACACCGGGGAGCTGTTTTTT.

This clonotype was seen at least ten times. The junction and the germline gene differ at one end; a read error may be behind it. The chain combines TRBV29-1 with TRBJ2-5, with unresolved D. The length of the CDR3 is 11 residues. Looked up from germline, CDR1 is SQVTM and CDR2 is ANQGSEA. CDR3 nucleotide sequence: TGCAGCGTAGAAGGGATTACCGACCAGTACTTC. Protein: CSVEGITDQYF.

The V gene is TRBV20-1, the J gene TRBJ2-7, with D maybe TRBD1 (5 bases). The V and J ends lost 0 bases and 7 bases respectively, with 22 bases between them. Germline V gene sequence: CDR1 DFQATT, CDR2 SNEGSKA (reference sequence). CDR3 length: 16 amino acids. In DNA, the CDR3 is TGCAGTGCTAGAGATGGAAGGCAGGGTTACTACAATGAGCAGTACTTC. Amino acids: CSARDGRQGYYNEQYF.

The chain combines TRBV7-3 with TRBJ1-4; D gene uncertain. From germline, CDR1 is SGHTA and CDR2 FQGTGA. This CDR3 has 15 amino acids. V lost 0 bases to trimming and J lost 0 bases, with 5 bases between them. CDR3 bases: TGTGCCAGCAGCTTAACGGGTTCAACTAATGAAAAACTGTTTTTT. It codes for CASSLTGSTNEKLFF.

V is TRBV7-9 and J is TRBJ1-1; D ambiguous. V lost 4 bases to trimming and J lost 0 bases, with 18 bases between them. This CDR3 comprises 17 residues. Germline-derived CDR1 and CDR2 are SEHNR and FQNEAQ (reference sequence). The CDR3 loop reads CASSSPGRASMNTEAFF. The CDR3 nucleotides are TGTGCCAGCAGCTCTCCCGGAAGGGCGTCTATGAACACTGAAGCTTTCTTT.

The chain links TRBV27 to TRBJ2-1, with 7 bases aligning to TRBD2. The J call is uncertain, as TRBJ2-7 better fits the DNA end. Germline CDR1 reads MNHEY; CDR2 reads SMNVEV (reference sequence). There are 18 residues in the CDR3. CDR3 sequence reads: CASSSSPGASGPYNEQYF. CDR3 in DNA: TGTGCCAGCAGCTCATCACCCGGGGCTAGCGGTCCCTACAATGAGCAGTACTTC.

This clonotype showed up just a few times. V is TRBV25-1 and J is TRBJ2-5; D uncertain. The CDR3 runs to 13 residues. V was pared by 1 base and J by 2 bases, with 5 bases between. Germline loops: CDR1 MGHDK, CDR2 SYGVNS. The CDR3 DNA reads TGTGCCAGCAGTGAATTTAGGCAAGAGACCCAGTACTTC. Its protein product is CASSEFRQETQYF.

This rearrangement joins TRBV20-1 to TRBJ1-1; no definite D call. The germline gives CDR1 DFQATT, CDR2 SNEGSKA (reference sequence). The CDR3 totals 13 residues. The V end was cut by 3 bases, the J end by 1 base, with 9 bases between. The CDR3 here is CSAREDANTEAFF. The DNA for the CDR3 is TGCAGTGCTAGGGAGGATGCGAACACTGAAGCTTTCTTT.

The chain is built from TRBV11-2 and TRBJ2-1, with a tentative D call TRBD2 (5 bases). Trimming took 3 bases from V and 8 from J, leaving 8 bases between them. Per germline, CDR1 SGHAT and CDR2 FQNNGV. The CDR3 contains 12 residues. CDR3 DNA sequence: TGTGCCAGCAGCTTCGGGAACCATGAGCAGTTCTTC. Translating it yields CASSFGNHEQFF.

The chain couples TRBV20-1 to TRBJ2-5, with 11 bases fitting TRBD2. CDR3 size: 15 residues. Germline V gene sequence: CDR1 DFQATT, CDR2 SNEGSKA (reference sequence). V was pared by 6 bases and J by 2 bases, with 8 bases of the junction left unmatched. CDR3 in DNA: TGCAGTGCCCTAGCGGGGGGCCCTGTACAAGAGACCCAGTACTTC. Protein product: CSALAGGPVQETQYF.

This clonotype came up many times. The chain joins TRBV6-1 to TRBJ2-7; D is possibly TRBD1 (6 bases). The germline V and J ends were trimmed by 0 bases and 0 bases, with 6 bases remaining between them. CDR3 length: 14 amino acids. The germline V gene has CDR1 MNHNS and CDR2 SASEGT. The CDR3 loop reads CASSEADSSYEQYF. In DNA form, the CDR3 reads TGTGCCAGCAGTGAAGCGGACAGCTCCTACGAGCAGTACTTC.

J is TRBJ1-4 and V is TRBV21-1; TRBD1, the table's D call, lacks a check against the DNA. TRBV21-1 counts as a pseudogene. This CDR3 has 16 amino acids. CDR3 residues: CASVRDSEVEDKKLFF. CDR3 coding DNA: TGTGCCTCCGTCCGGGACAGCGAGGTAGAGGATAAAAAACTGTTTTTT.

V gene TRBV9 combines with J gene TRBJ2-1; D is perhaps TRBD2 (6 bases). CDR1 is SGDLS, CDR2 YYNGEE, per germline. There are 14 residues in the CDR3. Trimming took 0 bases from V and 9 from J, leaving 13 bases between them. CDR3 DNA sequence: TGTGCCAGCAGCGTAGGCGGGGAGCTGGGTGAGCAGTTCTTC. This gives the protein CASSVGGELGEQFF. Full variable domain (missing parts from reference TRBV9 and TRBJ2-1): DSGVTQTPKHLITATGQRVTLRCSPRSGDLSVYWYQQSLDQGLQFLIQYYNGEERAKGNILERFSAQQFPDLHSELNLSSLELGDSALYFCASSVGGELGEQFFGPGTRLTVL.

This rearrangement joins TRBV11-2 to TRBJ2-7; D is uncertain. Germline lookup yields CDR1 SGHAT and CDR2 FQNNGV. Trimming stripped 6 bases from V and 3 bases from J, with 15 bases between. This CDR3 is built from 14 residues. The CDR3 DNA reads as TGTGCCAGCAGAAGTCCCGGTGAGATCTACGAGCAGTACTTC. Translating gives CASRSPGEIYEQYF.